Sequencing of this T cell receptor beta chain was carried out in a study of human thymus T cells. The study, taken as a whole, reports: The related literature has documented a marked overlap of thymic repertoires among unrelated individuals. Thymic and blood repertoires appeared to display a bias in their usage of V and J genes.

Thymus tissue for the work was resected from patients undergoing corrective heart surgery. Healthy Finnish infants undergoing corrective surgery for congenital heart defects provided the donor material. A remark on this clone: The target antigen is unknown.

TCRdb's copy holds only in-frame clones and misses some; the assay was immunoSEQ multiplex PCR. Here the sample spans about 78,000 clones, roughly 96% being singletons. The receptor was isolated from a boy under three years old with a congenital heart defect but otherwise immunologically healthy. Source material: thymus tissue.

The CDR3 loop reads CASSDGMKSSYEQYF. For the CDR3, the DNA is TGCGCCAGCAGTGATGGAATGAAGAGTTCCTACGAGCAGTACTTC. The chain links TRBV10-1 to TRBJ2-7; D unclear. The CDR3 is made up of 15 amino acids. V was clipped by 3 bases and J by 1 base, with 13 bases between them. CDR1 is WNHNN and CDR2 is SYGVQD in the germline V gene (reference sequence).